This entry describes one T cell receptor (beta chain). Its target is unknown. Germline CDR1 is SQVTM and CDR2 is ANQGSEA. The CDR3 consists of 19 residues. Deletions cut 0 bases from V and 3 bases from J, with 26 bases between. The source of the sample is a study of T cell responses to AZD1222 COVID-19 vaccine. Study-wide findings and caveats: Repertoire sampling happened only post peak T cell response.

Assay: immunoSEQ multiplex PCR; the TCRdb copy retains only in-frame clones and omits some. Of 90,000 to 150,000 clones in the sample, roughly 90% were seen once. The sample in question was peripheral blood, obtained on day 0 of AZD1222 vaccination. The V and J genes are TRBV29-1 and TRBJ1-2, with D possibly matching TRBD1 (5 bases). The source of this sequence is an adult in good health. For the CDR3, the DNA is TGCAGCGTTGAAGAGGGGGAATGGGCAGGGAGGGGCGACTACTATGGCTACACCTTC. It specifies CSVEEGEWAGRGDYYGYTF.